The sequence of this T cell receptor (beta chain) was determined in a study of T cell responses to AZD1222 COVID-19 vaccine. Regarding the study as a whole: Reportedly, nearly half of unique spike TCRs recognized epitopes outside B.1.351/B.1.1.7 mutations. Donor demographics were predominantly white British with a female majority; clonal diversity may be underestimated. Baseline seropositives among AZD1222 recipients totaled only six. Samples come after the peak T cell response, not at day 14.

The protocol was immunoSEQ multiplex PCR, while the TCRdb copy is restricted to in-frame clones and leaves out a portion. The data show some 99,000 clones, 87% seen once. Trimming shortened V by 6 bases and J by 8 bases, and 16 bases separated the two germline ends. CDR1 and CDR2 from the germline V gene are PRHDT and FYEKMQ (reference sequence). The CDR3 contains 13 residues. About this clone itself: What it binds is unknown.

The rearrangement joins TRBV13 to TRBJ1-2; D is uncertain. The source material was peripheral blood, sampled 28 days after the second AZD1222 dose. The TCR originated in an adult who received the AZD1222 COVID-19 vaccine. The CDR3 sequence: CASSPGRIIGYTF. For the CDR3, the DNA is TGTGCCAGCAGTCCCGGCCGGATAATCGGCTACACCTTC.